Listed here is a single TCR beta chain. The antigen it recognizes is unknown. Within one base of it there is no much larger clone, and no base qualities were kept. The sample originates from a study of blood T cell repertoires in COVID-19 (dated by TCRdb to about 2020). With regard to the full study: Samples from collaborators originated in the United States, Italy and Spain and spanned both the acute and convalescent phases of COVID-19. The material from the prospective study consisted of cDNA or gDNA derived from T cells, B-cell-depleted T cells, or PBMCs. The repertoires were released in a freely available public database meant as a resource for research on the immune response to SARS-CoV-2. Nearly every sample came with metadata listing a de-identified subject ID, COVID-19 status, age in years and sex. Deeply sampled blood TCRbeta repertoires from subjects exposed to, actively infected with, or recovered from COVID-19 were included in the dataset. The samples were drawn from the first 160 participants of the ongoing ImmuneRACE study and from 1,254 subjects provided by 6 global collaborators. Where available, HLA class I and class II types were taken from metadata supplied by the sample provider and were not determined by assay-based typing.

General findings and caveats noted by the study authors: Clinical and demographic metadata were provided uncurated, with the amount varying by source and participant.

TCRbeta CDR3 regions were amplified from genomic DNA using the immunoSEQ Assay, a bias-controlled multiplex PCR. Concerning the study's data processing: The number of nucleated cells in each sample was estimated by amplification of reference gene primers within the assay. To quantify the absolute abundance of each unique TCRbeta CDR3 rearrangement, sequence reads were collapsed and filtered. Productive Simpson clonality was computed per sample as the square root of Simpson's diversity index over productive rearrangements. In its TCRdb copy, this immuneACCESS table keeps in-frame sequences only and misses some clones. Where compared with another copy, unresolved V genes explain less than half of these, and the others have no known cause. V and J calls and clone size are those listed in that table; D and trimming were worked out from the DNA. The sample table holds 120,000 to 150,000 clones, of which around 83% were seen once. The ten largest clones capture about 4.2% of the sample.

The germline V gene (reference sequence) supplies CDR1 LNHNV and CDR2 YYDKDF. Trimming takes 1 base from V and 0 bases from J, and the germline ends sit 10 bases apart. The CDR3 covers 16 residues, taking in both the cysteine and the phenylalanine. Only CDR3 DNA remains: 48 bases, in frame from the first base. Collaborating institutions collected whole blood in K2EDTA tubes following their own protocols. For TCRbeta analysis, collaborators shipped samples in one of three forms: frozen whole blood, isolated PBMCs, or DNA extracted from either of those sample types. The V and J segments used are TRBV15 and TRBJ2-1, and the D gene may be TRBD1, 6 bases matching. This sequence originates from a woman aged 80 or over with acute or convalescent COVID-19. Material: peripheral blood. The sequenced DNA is TGTGCCACCAGCAGAGCCGGGACATACTCCTACAATGAGCAGTTCTTC. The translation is CATSRAGTYSYNEQFF.